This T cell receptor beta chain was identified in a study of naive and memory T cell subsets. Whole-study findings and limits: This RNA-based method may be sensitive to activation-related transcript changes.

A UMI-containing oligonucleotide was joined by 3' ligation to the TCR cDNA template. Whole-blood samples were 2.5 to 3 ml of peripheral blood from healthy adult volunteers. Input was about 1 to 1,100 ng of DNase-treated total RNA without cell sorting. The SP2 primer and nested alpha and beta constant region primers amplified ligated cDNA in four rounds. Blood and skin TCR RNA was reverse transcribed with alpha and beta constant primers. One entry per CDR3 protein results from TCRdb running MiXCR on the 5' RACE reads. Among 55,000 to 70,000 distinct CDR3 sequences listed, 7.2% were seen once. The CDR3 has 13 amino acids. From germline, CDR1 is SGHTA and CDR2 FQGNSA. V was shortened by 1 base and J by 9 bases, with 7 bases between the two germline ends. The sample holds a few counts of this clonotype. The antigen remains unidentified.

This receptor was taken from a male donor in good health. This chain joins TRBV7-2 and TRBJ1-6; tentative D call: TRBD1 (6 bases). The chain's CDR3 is CASSLVGGSPLHF. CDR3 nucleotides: TGTGCCAGCAGCTTAGTAGGGGGTTCACCCCTCCACTTT.